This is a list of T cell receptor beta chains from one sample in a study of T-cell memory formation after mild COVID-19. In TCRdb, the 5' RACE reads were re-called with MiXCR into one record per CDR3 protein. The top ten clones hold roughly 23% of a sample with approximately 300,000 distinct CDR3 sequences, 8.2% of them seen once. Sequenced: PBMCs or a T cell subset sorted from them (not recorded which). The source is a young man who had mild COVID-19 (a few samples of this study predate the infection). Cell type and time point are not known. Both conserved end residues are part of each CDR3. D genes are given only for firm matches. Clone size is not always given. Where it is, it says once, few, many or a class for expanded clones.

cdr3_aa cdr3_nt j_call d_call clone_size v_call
CASSLRYRDDTEAFF TGTGCCAGCAGCCTCCGGTACAGGGATGACACTGAAGCTTTCTTT TRBJ1-1 - few TRBV7-2
CAWGPFPNYEQYF TGTGCCTGGGGTCCTTTTCCCAACTACGAGCAGTACTTC TRBJ2-7 - many TRBV30
CASSEGRAEQYF TGTGCCAGCAGTGAAGGTAGGGCCGAGCAGTACTTC TRBJ2-7 - few TRBV25-1
CSVTRNRGQAFF TGCAGCGTTACGAGAAACAGGGGACAAGCTTTCTTT TRBJ1-1 TRBD1 - TRBV29-1
CASSLYLSNQPQHF TGTGCCAGCAGTTTATACCTGAGCAATCAGCCCCAGCATTTT TRBJ1-5 - - TRBV12-3/TRBV12-4
CASSSGGGSTDTQYF TGTGCCAGCAGCTCCGGGGGCGGCAGCACAGATACGCAGTATTTT TRBJ2-3 - - TRBV7-2
CASSFGSGTGDTEAFF TGTGCCAGCAGCTTCGGTTCCGGGACAGGGGACACTGAAGCTTTCTTT TRBJ1-1 TRBD1 few TRBV7-2
CASSVAAGENSPLHF TGTGCCAGCAGCGTAGCGGCAGGGGAAAATTCACCCCTCCACTTT TRBJ1-6 - many TRBV9
CASSMFLNSPLHF TGTGCCAGCAGCATGTTTCTTAATTCACCCCTCCACTTT TRBJ1-6 - - TRBV5-4
CASSPKGTEKLFF TGTGCCAGCAGTCCCAAAGGGACTGAAAAACTGTTTTTT TRBJ1-4 - few TRBV6-5
CSAPPLGDFSGNTIYF TGCAGTGCCCCGCCTCTGGGGGACTTCTCTGGAAACACCATATATTTT TRBJ1-3 - - TRBV20-1
CASSGLGPQQYF TGTGCCAGCTCAGGGCTTGGCCCTCAGCAGTACTTC TRBJ2-7 - few TRBV18
CASSPGLAHEQYF TGCGCCAGCAGCCCCGGACTAGCCCACGAGCAGTACTTC TRBJ2-7 TRBD2 - TRBV5-1
CASSFMGQSFDQPQHF TGTGCCAGCAGTTTTATGGGACAATCCTTCGATCAGCCCCAGCATTTT TRBJ1-5 - many TRBV12-3/TRBV12-4
CASSLDLAGGDNEQFF TGCGCCAGCAGCTTGGATCTAGCGGGGGGGGACAATGAGCAGTTCTTC TRBJ2-1 TRBD2 many TRBV5-1
CASSPWTDNTQYF TGTGCCAGCAGCCCCTGGACCGATAATACGCAGTATTTT TRBJ2-3 - many TRBV7-9
CASSPQDAGTQYF TGTGCCAGCAGCCCTCAGGACGCGGGGACCCAGTACTTC TRBJ2-5 - many TRBV7-9
CASSLRSGRITDTQYF TGTGCCAGCAGCTTAAGGTCGGGACGGATCACAGATACGCAGTATTTT TRBJ2-3 - few TRBV7-2
CSASVQPTDTQYF TGCAGTGCTAGTGTTCAGCCCACAGATACGCAGTATTTT TRBJ2-3 - - TRBV20-1
CASSLGAGGARTEAFF TGCGCCAGCAGCTTGGGGGCAGGGGGTGCTCGGACTGAAGCTTTCTTT TRBJ1-1 TRBD1 - TRBV5-1
CASSSRNTGELFF TGTGCCAGCAGCTCTAGGAACACCGGGGAGCTGTTTTTT TRBJ2-2 - many TRBV27
CASSLAFGSATEAFF TGTGCCAGCAGCTTAGCATTTGGCAGCGCCACTGAAGCTTTCTTT TRBJ1-1 - many TRBV7-8
CASSTHWAGREKLFF TGTGCCAGCAGCACCCACTGGGCAGGGAGGGAAAAACTGTTTTTT TRBJ1-4 - - TRBV9
CASSDSSKNTEAFF TGTGCCAGCAGCGACAGCTCTAAGAACACTGAAGCTTTCTTT TRBJ1-1 - few TRBV11-3
CASSSGTGGFGELFF TGTGCCAGCAGCTCCGGGACAGGGGGCTTCGGGGAGCTGTTTTTT TRBJ2-2 TRBD1 - TRBV7-2
CASRGQASYEQYF TGCGCCAGCAGAGGACAGGCTTCCTACGAGCAGTACTTC TRBJ2-7 TRBD1 few TRBV4-1
CASSHDTSGRRSYNEQFF TGCGCCAGCAGCCACGACACTAGCGGGCGACGCTCCTACAATGAGCAGTTCTTC TRBJ2-1 TRBD2 few TRBV4-3
CASSLWGEGGNTIYF TGTGCCAGCAGTCTCTGGGGGGAGGGTGGAAACACCATATATTTT TRBJ1-3 - - TRBV6-5
CASSRYRGASDGRGEQFF TGTGCCAGCAGCCGCTACAGGGGGGCTAGCGACGGACGGGGTGAGCAGTTCTTC TRBJ2-1 TRBD1 - TRBV7-9
CASSQVGAGGQADTQYF TGTGCCAGCAGCCAAGTCGGCGCGGGGGGGCAAGCAGATACGCAGTATTTT TRBJ2-3 TRBD2 many TRBV4-2
CASSILPGTRKTEAFF TGTGCCAGTAGTATTTTGCCCGGGACAAGGAAAACTGAAGCTTTCTTT TRBJ1-1 - - TRBV19
CASSSSVGEQFF TGTGCCAGCAGCTCCTCTGTGGGTGAGCAGTTCTTC TRBJ2-1 - few TRBV7-9
CASSYSRPGGNEQFF TGTGCCAGCAGTTACTCGCGACCCGGGGGCAATGAGCAGTTCTTC TRBJ2-1 - many TRBV6-5
CASLGADEAFF TGTGCCAGCTTGGGAGCTGATGAAGCTTTCTTT TRBJ1-1 - - TRBV3-1
CASVRGYNEQFF TGTGCCAGCGTTCGGGGGTACAATGAGCAGTTCTTC TRBJ2-1 - - TRBV5-6
CASSPPPSSYNSPLHF TGTGCCAGCAGTCCTCCCCCGAGCTCCTATAATTCACCCCTCCACTTT TRBJ1-6 - - TRBV28
CASSSASTGHWRVEQYF TGTGCCAGCAGCTCCGCCAGCACGGGACATTGGAGGGTCGAGCAGTACTTC TRBJ2-7 - - TRBV12-3/TRBV12-4
CASSYGQGWEKLFF TGTGCCAGCAGCTACGGACAGGGGTGGGAAAAACTGTTTTTT TRBJ1-4 TRBD1 few TRBV13
CASRYSGDYGYTF TGTGCCAGCAGGTACAGTGGCGACTATGGCTACACCTTC TRBJ1-2 - many TRBV6-5
CASRTGTEQYF TGTGCCAGCAGAACAGGGACCGAGCAGTACTTC TRBJ2-7 - many TRBV6-6
CASSSGRLGSYNSPLHF TGTGCCAGCAGCTCAGGACGGTTGGGCTCCTATAATTCACCCCTCCACTTT TRBJ1-6 - - TRBV6-2/TRBV6-3
CSARTGGRSNQPQHF TGCAGTGCTAGAACCGGAGGACGGAGCAATCAGCCCCAGCATTTT TRBJ1-5 - few TRBV20-1
CASSQKAGELFF TGTGCCAGCAGCCAAAAGGCCGGGGAGCTGTTTTTT TRBJ2-2 - few TRBV4-2
CASSLKAGDDTEAFF TGTGCCAGCAGCCTCAAAGCGGGGGATGACACTGAAGCTTTCTTT TRBJ1-1 - - TRBV7-9
CASSRLVWGGPGDTQYF TGTGCCAGCAGCAGATTGGTCTGGGGGGGTCCTGGAGATACGCAGTATTTT TRBJ2-3 TRBD2 - TRBV7-2
CASSLWDRGTDTQYF TGTGCCAGCAGCTTATGGGACAGGGGTACAGATACGCAGTATTTT TRBJ2-3 TRBD1 few TRBV7-2
CASSQSLAGGNTGELFF TGTGCCAGCAGCCAAAGCCTAGCGGGGGGGAACACCGGGGAGCTGTTTTTT TRBJ2-2 TRBD2 - TRBV4-2
CASGSGIWNSPLHF TGTGCCAGCGGGTCAGGGATCTGGAATTCACCCCTCCACTTT TRBJ1-6 - many TRBV7-8
CASSPWDVAYNEQFF TGTGCCAGCAGTCCCTGGGACGTGGCCTACAATGAGCAGTTCTTC TRBJ2-1 - few TRBV6-2/TRBV6-3
CASSARAGTLLTDTQYF TGTGCCAGCAGTGCCCGGGCCGGGACCCTACTGACAGATACGCAGTATTTT TRBJ2-3 - - TRBV27
CASSLFARATGELFF TGCGCCAGCAGCTTGTTCGCCAGGGCCACCGGGGAGCTGTTTTTT TRBJ2-2 - few TRBV5-1
CASSSGFSGNTIYF TGTGCCAGCAGCAGTGGTTTTTCTGGAAACACCATATATTTT TRBJ1-3 - few TRBV7-9
CASSLARAQPQHF TGTGCCAGCAGTTTAGCCAGGGCCCAGCCCCAGCATTTT TRBJ1-5 - - TRBV12-3/TRBV12-4
CASSPTGGMLEAFF TGTGCCAGCAGCCCGACAGGGGGCATGTTAGAAGCTTTCTTT TRBJ1-1 TRBD1 - TRBV7-2